This T cell receptor beta chain appears in the sequencing data of a study of T-cell memory formation after mild COVID-19. In this sample, this clonotype turned up a few times. Its antigen is unknown. With V trimmed by 5 bases and J by 6 bases, 12 bases remained unmatched. CDR3 length equals 15 residues. Per the germline V gene, CDR1 is DFQATT and CDR2 is SNEGSKA (reference sequence). Findings of the study overall: Clones shrinking between day 15 and 85 showed a balanced CD4/CD8 split, and those that grew later tilted toward CD4+.

TCRdb re-called the 5' RACE reads through MiXCR, storing one row per CDR3 protein. In the table there are about 420,000 distinct CDR3 sequences, less than 25% of which are singletons. The sample was PBMCs or a T cell subset sorted from them (not recorded which). The TCR was taken from an adult woman who had mild COVID-19 (a few samples of this study predate the infection). Cell type and time point are not known. V and J are TRBV20-1 and TRBJ1-2; TRBD1 agrees at 10 bases. The CDR3: CSALPPGQGVHGYTF. Written as DNA, the CDR3 is TGCAGTGCTCTCCCCCCCGGACAGGGGGTACATGGCTACACCTTC.